This T cell receptor beta chain was profiled in a study of blood T cell repertoires in COVID-19 (TCRdb year 2020). As for the study more broadly: The collaborator samples originated in the United States, Italy and Spain and spanned the acute and convalescent phases of COVID-19. The samples were drawn from two sources: the first 160 participants of the ongoing ImmuneRACE study, and 950 to 1,500 subjects contributed by 6 global collaborators. The repertoires were released in a freely available public database meant as a resource for research on the immune response to SARS-CoV-2. A de-identified subject ID, COVID-19 status, age in years and sex were almost always included in the sample metadata. The material from the prospective study consisted of cDNA or gDNA derived from T cells, B-cell-depleted T cells, or PBMCs. HLA class I and class II types, where available, came from metadata supplied by the sample provider rather than from assay-based typing. Deeply sampled blood TCRbeta repertoires from subjects exposed to, actively infected with, or recovered from COVID-19 were included in the dataset.

In Seattle, one collaborating source enrolled patients while the infection was active and tracked those patients longitudinally over the course of disease. The collaborating institutions used their own protocols to collect whole blood in K2EDTA tubes. For TCRbeta analysis, collaborators shipped samples in one of three forms: frozen whole blood, isolated PBMCs, or DNA extracted from either of those sample types. The CDR3 numbers 15 residues from cysteine through phenylalanine. Left in the record is the CDR3 DNA by itself, 45 bases read in frame from the first base. V was cut back by 5 bases and J by 0 bases, leaving a gap of 8 bases between them. The CDR1 and CDR2 encoded by the germline V gene are SGHTA and FQGNSA. What the study reported, not specific to this receptor: Clinical and demographic metadata were provided uncurated, with the amount varying by source and participant.

TCRbeta CDR3 regions were amplified from genomic DNA by means of the immunoSEQ Assay, a bias-controlled multiplex PCR. In the source study's methods: The number of nucleated cells in each sample was estimated from the amplification of reference gene primers within the assay. To quantify the absolute abundance of each unique TCRbeta CDR3 rearrangement, sequence reads were collapsed and filtered. For each sample, productive Simpson clonality was calculated as the square root of Simpson's diversity index across productive rearrangements. The immuneACCESS repertoire file appears here via TCRdb, limited to in-frame rearrangements. These files lack a portion of the clones; in checked studies, under half of the deficit traces to unresolved V genes, and the cause of the others is not known. That table is the source of V, J and clone size, and D and trimming were worked out from the DNA. The table for this sample lists 130,000 or so clones; about 83% of them were counted only once. In total, the top ten clones hold 8.5% to 9% of the sample.

Remarks on this clone: Its binding antigen is unknown. Within one base of it there is no much larger clone, and no base qualities were kept.

Sequencing input: peripheral blood. The chain joins TRBV7-2 to TRBJ2-6; no D gene is confidently identified. This receptor was identified in a young man with COVID-19, enrolled during active disease. The sequenced DNA: TGTGCCAGCAGCCTGTATTTCTCTGGGGCCAACGTCCTGACTTTC. It is translated as CASSLYFSGANVLTF.